The rows below give T cell receptor beta chains drawn from one sample of a study of cytomegalovirus exposure and HLA in healthy donors. Profiling relied on immunoSEQ multiplex PCR, and the TCRdb table lists in-frame clones only, not all of them. The data hold over 200,000 clones, with around 73% observed a single time. The sample taken for sequencing was PBMCs. The receptor set was obtained from a male donor in good health and CMV-seronegative. The CDR3 runs from the conserved cysteine through the conserved F or W. D genes are given only for firm matches. Only some rows state a clone size, as once, few, many or a class for expanded clones.

j_call: TRBJ2-1; clone_size: few; v_call: TRBV5-1; d_call: TRBD1; cdr3_aa: CASSLAGGHEQFF; cdr3_nt: TGCGCCAGCAGCTTGGCAGGGGGCCATGAGCAGTTCTTC
j_call: TRBJ1-6; clone_size: .; v_call: TRBV6-5; d_call: .; cdr3_aa: CASGDQGSPLHF; cdr3_nt: TGTGCCAGCGGGGATCAGGGAAGTCCCCTCCACTTT
j_call: TRBJ1-1; clone_size: .; v_call: TRBV19; d_call: .; cdr3_aa: CASWVGGGPTEAFF; cdr3_nt: TGTGCCAGCTGGGTGGGGGGGGGACCCACTGAAGCTTTCTTT
j_call: TRBJ2-7; clone_size: .; v_call: TRBV29-1; d_call: TRBD2; cdr3_aa: CSVGFGTSGSYEQYF; cdr3_nt: TGCAGCGTAGGCTTCGGGACTAGCGGGAGCTACGAGCAGTACTTC
j_call: TRBJ2-1; clone_size: once; v_call: TRBV21-1; d_call: .; cdr3_aa: CASSKIWTSGEQFF; cdr3_nt: TGTGCCAGCAGCAAAATATGGACTAGCGGTGAGCAGTTCTTC
j_call: TRBJ1-1; clone_size: few; v_call: TRBV6-1; d_call: .; cdr3_aa: CASSDILNTEAFF; cdr3_nt: TGTGCCAGCAGTGATATCCTGAACACTGAAGCTTTCTTT
j_call: TRBJ2-1; clone_size: .; v_call: TRBV5-1; d_call: TRBD1; cdr3_aa: CASSTGTGSYNEQFF; cdr3_nt: TGCGCCAGCAGTACCGGGACAGGTTCCTACAATGAGCAGTTCTTC
j_call: TRBJ1-1; clone_size: .; v_call: TRBV5-1; d_call: TRBD1; cdr3_aa: CASRDRGRMNTEAFF; cdr3_nt: TGCGCCAGCAGGGACAGGGGACGCATGAACACTGAAGCTTTCTTT
j_call: TRBJ1-2; clone_size: .; v_call: TRBV7-9; d_call: TRBD1; cdr3_aa: CSSSPQGAAYGYTF; cdr3_nt: TGTTCCAGCAGCCCCCAGGGGGCTGCCTATGGCTACACCTTC
j_call: TRBJ1-1; clone_size: .; v_call: TRBV5-1; d_call: .; cdr3_aa: CASSLDIGGTEAFF; cdr3_nt: TGCGCCAGCAGCTTGGATATCGGGGGCACTGAAGCTTTCTTT
j_call: TRBJ2-1; clone_size: .; v_call: TRBV14; d_call: TRBD2; cdr3_aa: CASSQHLIAGGPGEQFF; cdr3_nt: TGTGCCAGCAGCCAACATTTAATAGCGGGAGGGCCTGGTGAGCAGTTCTTC